This T cell receptor (beta chain) was identified during a study of CXCR3-negative and CXCR3-positive naive CD8 T cells. The CDR3 extends over 16 amino acids. Germline loops: CDR1 SSHAT, CDR2 FNYEAQ (reference sequence). Study-wide results and caveats: Naive CXCR3-positive cells had TRB CDR3s more hydrophobic than those of CXCR3-negative naive cells.

Each TRB cDNA library was prepared by 5' RACE (with UMI labels). TCRdb reprocessed the 5' RACE reads; each CDR3 protein has one entry and no DNA is given. Its clone listing holds 55,000 to 75,000 distinct CDR3 sequences. Points on this clonotype: The antigen remains undetermined.

The study sorted every CD8+ T cell subset in triplicate at 300,000 cells each. Cells that were CD45RO-CCR7+CD27+CD95- constituted naive CD8+ T cells. This TCR was recovered from a human donor in good health. Some clones in this sample may be carry-over from other donors' samples. The V and J genes are TRBV7-7 and TRBJ2-5; TCRdb picks TRBD1, but there is no DNA to check that call. Specimen: naive CXCR3+ CD8+ T cells from blood. Subset defined: CD45RO-CCR7+CD27+CD95- naive CD8+ T cells expressing CXCR3 (TNR3+). CDR3 amino acids: CASSPVIGAHQETQYF.